A selection of T cell receptor beta chains follows, all from one sample in a study of identical twins. Via MiXCR, TCRdb re-called the 5' RACE reads, giving one row per CDR3 protein. Altogether approximately 590,000 distinct CDR3 sequences are present, around 9.6% being singletons, with the ten largest covering under 3%. The data were also submitted as part of a second study, on yellow fever vaccine responses in identical twins.

The source material was PBMCs. Every receptor here comes from a woman in her late teens or twenties in good health. Each CDR3 is given with its conserved first and last residue. Fields, in order: J gene, V gene, clone size, D gene, CDR3 protein, CDR3 DNA. The D gene is left open where the match is weak. Only part of the rows carry a size: once, few, many, or a class if the clone is expanded.

j_call: TRBJ2-1
v_call: TRBV29-1
clone_size: many
d_call: TRBD2
cdr3_aa: CSVEGRTSGSYEQFF
cdr3_nt: TGCAGCGTTGAAGGCCGGACTAGCGGGAGTTATGAGCAGTTCTTC

j_call: TRBJ1-2
v_call: TRBV20-1
clone_size: few
d_call: TRBD1
cdr3_aa: CSARWDRGTRGGYTF
cdr3_nt: TGCAGTGCTAGGTGGGACAGGGGTACAAGGGGCGGCTACACCTTC

j_call: TRBJ2-1
v_call: TRBV20-1
clone_size: few
d_call: TRBD2
cdr3_aa: CSATTLSGRPYNEQFF
cdr3_nt: TGCAGTGCCACAACCTTGAGCGGGAGGCCCTACAATGAGCAGTTCTTC

j_call: TRBJ2-7
v_call: TRBV6-1
clone_size: many
d_call: TRBD1
cdr3_aa: CASGTGYTYEQYF
cdr3_nt: TGTGCCAGTGGGACAGGATACACCTACGAGCAGTACTTC

j_call: TRBJ2-3
v_call: TRBV12-3/TRBV12-4
clone_size: .
d_call: .
cdr3_aa: CASSLLNARGDTQYF
cdr3_nt: TGTGCCAGCAGTTTATTGAATGCGCGTGGGGATACGCAGTATTTT

j_call: TRBJ2-3
v_call: TRBV5-1
clone_size: .
d_call: .
cdr3_aa: CASSFQDELTDTQYF
cdr3_nt: TGCGCCAGCAGCTTCCAGGACGAACTCACAGATACGCAGTATTTT

j_call: TRBJ2-1
v_call: TRBV28
clone_size: .
d_call: .
cdr3_aa: CASSAPVYRPIYNEQFF
cdr3_nt: TGTGCCAGCAGCGCCCCAGTGTACCGTCCGATTTACAATGAGCAGTTCTTC

j_call: TRBJ2-7
v_call: TRBV3-1
clone_size: .
d_call: TRBD1
cdr3_aa: CASSQGKGQGVYEQYF
cdr3_nt: TGTGCCAGCAGCCAAGGGAAAGGACAGGGGGTTTACGAGCAGTACTTC

j_call: TRBJ2-1
v_call: TRBV19
clone_size: many
d_call: .
cdr3_aa: CASSFEGLASNEQFF
cdr3_nt: TGTGCCAGTAGTTTTGAGGGCCTAGCGTCGAATGAGCAGTTCTTC

j_call: TRBJ2-7
v_call: TRBV10-2
clone_size: .
d_call: TRBD1
cdr3_aa: CAHSTGATYEQYF
cdr3_nt: TGCGCTCACTCGACAGGGGCCACCTACGAGCAGTACTTC

j_call: TRBJ2-2
v_call: TRBV20-1
clone_size: .
d_call: .
cdr3_aa: CSARDRNTGELFF
cdr3_nt: TGCAGTGCTAGGGACAGGAACACCGGGGAGCTGTTTTTT

j_call: TRBJ2-7
v_call: TRBV29-1
clone_size: .
d_call: TRBD1
cdr3_aa: CSVLTGGHEQYF
cdr3_nt: TGCAGCGTTCTGACAGGGGGACACGAGCAGTACTTC